The 32 T cell receptor beta chains presented below share a single source sample, sequenced in a study of cytomegalovirus exposure and HLA in healthy donors. 13 Jbeta primers and 60 Vbeta primers were used for the PCR. Using immunoSEQ multiplex PCR, the repertoire was profiled, and TCRdb retains in-frame clones only, with some absent. This repertoire shows over 95,000 clones, 82% found once; its top ten account for roughly 2.6%. The sequenced material came from PBMCs. Every receptor here comes from a woman between 18 and 30 years old in good health and CMV-seronegative.

The V and J genes are TRBV28 and TRBJ2-1, with 8 bases identical to TRBD2. CDR3 size: 15 residues. Germline assignment: CDR1 MDHEN and CDR2 SYDVKM. V shed 5 bases, J shed 1 base, and the junction held 4 bases outside the gene matches. The CDR3 coding sequence is TGTGCCAGCAGTCCCAGCGGGGGATCCTACAATGAGCAGTTCTTC. The encoded protein is CASSPSGGSYNEQFF.

V and J are TRBV11-2 and TRBJ2-3; tentative D call: TRBD2 (5 bases). CDR3 length: 12 amino acids. CDR1 is SGHAT, CDR2 FQNNGV, per germline. V lost 2 bases to trimming and J lost 8 bases, with 8 bases between them. Here the CDR3 reads CASSLNGVTQYF. The DNA for the CDR3 is TGTGCCAGCAGCTTAAACGGGGTTACGCAGTATTTT.

The chain has TRBV19 and TRBJ1-3, with D perhaps matching TRBD1 (6 bases). The V and J ends lost 5 bases and 0 bases respectively, with 8 bases between them. CDR1 and CDR2 from the germline V gene are LNHDA and SQIVND (reference sequence). The CDR3 is made up of 14 amino acids. The CDR3: CASSHRDSGNTIYF. The CDR3 region has the DNA TGTGCCAGTAGTCACAGGGACTCTGGAAACACCATATATTTT.

CDR3 protein: CASSQPTSGIQETQYF. The DNA of the CDR3 is TGCGCCAGCAGCCAACCGACTAGCGGAATCCAAGAGACCCAGTACTTC. The J gene is TRBJ2-5, the V gene TRBV4-1, with TRBD2 identical over 9 bases. The CDR3 loop spans 16 amino acids. Per germline, CDR1 MGHRA and CDR2 YSYEKL. The ends lost 2 bases at V and 1 base at J; junction bases unmatched: 5.

The chain employs TRBV30 and TRBJ1-5; 7 positions agree with TRBD1. Trimming took 1 base from V and 1 from J; bases not matched to a gene: 1. The CDR3 runs to 14 residues. The germline gives CDR1 GTSNPN, CDR2 SVGIG (reference sequence). The CDR3 DNA is TGTGCCTGGAGTGAGGGGGCGAGCAATCAGCCCCAGCATTTT. This sequence encodes CAWSEGASNQPQHF.

The chain carries TRBV28 and TRBJ1-5, with D uncertain. Trimming shortened V by 3 bases and J by 0 bases, and 12 bases separated the two germline ends. CDR1 is MDHEN and CDR2 is SYDVKM in the germline V gene. This CDR3 contains 16 residues. The CDR3 loop reads CASSLGPLYSNQPQHF. The CDR3 nucleotides are TGTGCCAGCAGTTTGGGCCCCTTATATAGCAATCAGCCCCAGCATTTT.

The rearrangement joins TRBV10-3 to TRBJ2-7; D perhaps matches TRBD1 (6 bases). Trimming took off 10 bases at V and 7 bases at J, with 20 bases between the two ends. CDR3 size: 13 residues. The germline CDR1 and CDR2 sequences are ENHRY and SYGVKD. This CDR3 reads CASRSGASGEQYF. As DNA, the CDR3 is TGTGCCAGCCGTTCAGGGGCCTCCGGAGAGCAGTACTTC.

The V and J genes are TRBV9 and TRBJ2-1, with D tentatively TRBD2 (6 bases). This CDR3 has 14 residues. The germline V gene has CDR1 SGDLS and CDR2 YYNGEE. V was shortened by 0 bases and J by 6 bases, with 10 bases between the two germline ends. The CDR3 DNA reads TGTGCCAGCAGCGTAGGGAGGGGAGTCAATGAGCAGTTCTTC. This translates into CASSVGRGVNEQFF.

The chain employs TRBV11-3 and TRBJ2-1; 8 bases are shared with TRBD2. The CDR3 is 14 amino acids. Looked up from germline, CDR1 is SGHNT and CDR2 is YENEEA. V shed 4 bases, J shed 5 bases, and the junction held 4 bases outside the gene matches. The CDR3 DNA reads as TGTGCCAGCAGCTACAGGACTAGCCACAATGAGCAGTTCTTC. Translation: CASSYRTSHNEQFF.

This sequence joins TRBV11-3 and TRBJ2-1, with D possibly TRBD2 on 5 matching bases. CDR1 and CDR2 from the germline V gene are SGHNT and YENEEA. The CDR3 runs 14 residues. V lost 5 bases and J 8 bases, leaving 16 bases between the germline ends. The CDR3 sequence: CASSHVTLGDEQFF. The CDR3 coding sequence is TGTGCCAGCAGCCACGTTACCCTCGGGGATGAGCAGTTCTTC.

The J gene is TRBJ2-7, the V gene TRBV5-1; 13 positions agree with TRBD2. Unmatched junction bases numbered 14, after V lost 10 bases and J lost 4 bases. Germline loops: CDR1 SGHRS, CDR2 YFSETQ. CDR3 size: 16 residues. The CDR3 protein is CASRTSGRAREYEQYF. The CDR3 coding sequence is TGCGCCTCCCGAACTAGCGGGAGGGCCCGGGAATACGAGCAGTACTTC.

This clone was counted a single time. V usage is TRBV12-5 and J usage is TRBJ2-5, with 11 nucleotides matching TRBD2. V dropped 6 bases and J dropped 4; count of bases not matched to a gene: 4. The CDR3 contains 14 residues. Per germline, CDR1 LGHNT and CDR2 FRNRAP. This CDR3 reads CASGRGLAGETQYF. CDR3 bases: TGTGCTAGTGGCCGAGGACTAGCGGGAGAGACCCAGTACTTC.

J is TRBJ2-1 and V is TRBV4-1; D gene uncertain. The CDR3 totals 13 residues. CDR1 and CDR2 from the germline V gene are MGHRA and YSYEKL. Between the trimmed V and J ends, which lost 2 bases and 5 bases, there was a span of 7 bases. This CDR3 reads CASSQRRDNEQFF. CDR3 in DNA: TGCGCCAGCAGCCAACGTCGGGACAATGAGCAGTTCTTC.

The chain employs TRBV6-6 and TRBJ2-5; D unclear. Trimming stripped 0 bases from V and 1 base from J, with 12 bases between. Germline CDR1 MNHNY, CDR2 SVGAGI (reference sequence). This CDR3 region has 16 residues. The CDR3 spells CASSYSGRPSQETQYF. The CDR3 bases are TGTGCCAGCAGTTACTCGGGCAGGCCTTCCCAAGAGACCCAGTACTTC.

This clone was detected once. V usage is TRBV5-4 and J usage is TRBJ2-7; no firm D call. The germline V and J ends were trimmed by 0 bases and 0 bases, with 10 bases remaining between them. From germline, CDR1 is SGHNT and CDR2 YYREEE (reference sequence). The CDR3 runs to 15 residues. CDR3 coding DNA: TGTGCCAGCAGCTTGGAGAGCGTGAGCTCCTACGAGCAGTACTTC. Translating gives CASSLESVSSYEQYF.

The CDR3 DNA reads TGTGCCAGCAGTTCTAGCGGGAGTCCCGGGGAGCTGTTTTTT. It translates to CASSSSGSPGELFF. The rearrangement uses TRBV6-5 and TRBJ2-2; 10 nucleotides match TRBD2. J was trimmed by 6 bases and V by 4 bases; bases with no gene match: 2. Germline CDR1 reads MNHEY; CDR2 reads SVGAGI. The CDR3 extends over 14 amino acids.

The V and J genes are TRBV19 and TRBJ1-1, with 9 bases fitting TRBD1. V was clipped by 3 bases and J by 5 bases; unmatched bases: 10. The CDR3 length is 16 residues. Germline V gene sequence: CDR1 LNHDA, CDR2 SQIVND (reference sequence). CDR3 in DNA: TGTGCCAGTAGTATTTTTGGGACAGGGAGAGAAACTGAAGCTTTCTTT. Translating gives CASSIFGTGRETEAFF.

The CDR3 DNA is TGCGGCGCGACAGGGGGCGGGAACACTGAAGCTTTCTTT. This codes for CGATGGGNTEAFF. V and J are TRBV29-1 and TRBJ1-1; 10 nucleotides align to TRBD1. CDR1 SQVTM and CDR2 ANQGSEA come from the germline V gene. This CDR3 comprises 13 residues.

V gene TRBV29-1 combines with J gene TRBJ2-1, with no clear D. Germline lookup yields CDR1 SQVTM and CDR2 ANQGSEA. The V end lost 4 bases, the J end lost 5 bases, and 9 bases lay between the germline ends. The CDR3 totals 12 residues. CDR3 protein: CSVVIDNNEQFF. In nucleotides, the CDR3 is TGCAGCGTTGTTATCGACAACAATGAGCAGTTCTTC.

This clone was seen a handful of times. The genes are TRBV10-3 and TRBJ1-3; perhaps TRBD1 as D (6 bases). Germline CDR1 ENHRY, CDR2 SYGVKD. The CDR3 consists of 15 residues. V was pared by 6 bases and J by 4 bases, with 16 bases between. CDR3 amino acids: CAISQSPDRGNTIYF. CDR3 bases: TGTGCCATCAGCCAAAGCCCGGACAGAGGAAACACCATATATTTT.

The chain couples TRBV10-1 to TRBJ2-5, with 10 nucleotides matching TRBD2. CDR3 length: 16 residues. V lost 2 bases and J lost 9; bases outside the gene matches: 12. Germline V gene lookup returns CDR1 WNHNN and CDR2 SYGVQD (reference sequence). The CDR3 is CASSEGVAGGLRAQYF. CDR3 DNA sequence: TGCGCCAGCAGTGAGGGGGTAGCGGGGGGCTTGAGGGCCCAGTACTTC.

The CDR3 DNA reads as TGTGCCAGCAGTGACCGAACACTCCCCCGGGTCCTCTATAATGAGCAGTTCTTC. This gives the protein CASSDRTLPRVLYNEQFF. V gene TRBV2 combines with J gene TRBJ2-1; no clear D gene. The germline V gene encodes CDR1 SNHLY and CDR2 FYNNEI. The CDR3 runs to 18 residues. Trimming removed 3 bases from V and 7 bases from J, with 25 bases in between.

V usage is TRBV7-2 and J usage is TRBJ1-1, with D unresolved. The CDR3 is 13 residues long. Germline assignment: CDR1 SGHTA and CDR2 FQGNSA. With 0 bases removed from V and 4 bases from J, the gap between germline ends came to 6 bases. As DNA, the CDR3 is TGTGCCAGCAGCTTAGCGACGGGCACTGAAGCTTTCTTT. Its protein is CASSLATGTEAFF.

To note about this clone: Other nucleotide sequences from this sample produce the same CDR3. This rearrangement joins TRBV9 to TRBJ1-5; D gene uncertain. V dropped 0 bases and J dropped 7 bases, with 14 bases sitting between them. From germline, CDR1 is SGDLS and CDR2 YYNGEE. The CDR3 loop spans 15 amino acids. The CDR3 DNA reads TGTGCCAGCAGCGTAGCGGGCGGGGTAGACCAGCCCCAGCATTTT. It encodes CASSVAGGVDQPQHF.

This clone was observed a handful of times. The chain is built from TRBV6-5 and TRBJ1-2; D might be TRBD1 (5 bases). The CDR3 covers 14 residues. Germline V gives CDR1 MNHEY, CDR2 SVGAGI. Trimming shortened V by 2 bases and J by 2 bases, and 9 bases separated the two germline ends. The CDR3 DNA is TGTGCCAGCAGTTACGGCTCAGGGAACTATGGCTACACCTTC. This codes for CASSYGSGNYGYTF.

V usage is TRBV5-1 and J usage is TRBJ2-1; TRBD2 agrees at 7 bases. This CDR3 comprises 16 residues. Trimming took 4 bases from V and 1 from J; bases not matched to a gene: 8. The germline V gene has CDR1 SGHRS and CDR2 YFSETQ. In DNA form, the CDR3 reads TGCGCCAGCAGCCAAATCTCTAGCGGTTCCTACAATGAGCAGTTCTTC. Protein: CASSQISSGSYNEQFF.

CDR3 in DNA: TGTGCCAGCAGTTCTAGTTTTGGCTCAGATAATTCACCCCTCCACTTT. It specifies CASSSSFGSDNSPLHF. The rearrangement links TRBV5-8 to TRBJ1-6; D is unresolved. Trimming cost V 5 bases and J 5 bases, with 17 bases left between them. The CDR3 sequence is 16 residues long. Germline V gives CDR1 SGHTS, CDR2 YDEGEE.

This clone showed up just a few times. The chain carries TRBV6-6 and TRBJ1-1; tentative D call: TRBD1 (5 bases). The CDR3 consists of 15 residues. Trimming removed 6 bases from V and 4 bases from J, with 18 bases in between. CDR1 is MNHNY, CDR2 SVGAGI, per germline (reference sequence). CDR3 sequence reads: CASRPRGSRGTEAFF. CDR3 DNA sequence: TGTGCCAGCAGACCCCGGGGGAGTAGGGGCACTGAAGCTTTCTTT.

This chain's CDR3 is CASRSGTGPTGELFF. In DNA form, the CDR3 reads TGTGCCAGCAGGTCCGGGACAGGGCCCACCGGGGAGCTGTTTTTT. The rearrangement links TRBV7-6 to TRBJ2-2; 9 bases line up with TRBD1. CDR1 and CDR2 from the germline V gene are SGHVS and FNYEAQ. V dropped 6 bases and J dropped 4; count of bases not matched to a gene: 6. The CDR3 sequence is 15 residues long.

V usage is TRBV4-1 and J usage is TRBJ1-1; 8 bases map to TRBD1. V lost 1 base, J lost 4 bases, and 8 bases stayed unmatched. There are 16 residues in the CDR3. Germline assignment: CDR1 MGHRA and CDR2 YSYEKL. The DNA for the CDR3 is TGCGCCAGCAGCCAAGCCACAGGGGGTTGGGGCACTGAAGCTTTCTTT. This gives the protein CASSQATGGWGTEAFF.

The genes are TRBV7-9 and TRBJ2-5; possible D gene TRBD1, 6 bases. Looked up from germline, CDR1 is SEHNR and CDR2 is FQNEAQ (reference sequence). Trimming pared 4 bases from V and 9 bases from J, leaving 18 bases between. This CDR3 comprises 14 residues. The CDR3 here is CASSSRDTGESQYF. Here the CDR3 DNA reads TGTGCCAGCAGCTCTAGGGACACTGGGGAGTCCCAGTACTTC.

In DNA, the CDR3 is TGTGCCAGCAGCTCCGGACAGAACTACGAGCAGTACTTC. Translated: CASSSGQNYEQYF. The chain recombines TRBV11-3 with TRBJ2-7; the D gene is possibly TRBD1 (6 bases). The CDR3 extends over 13 amino acids. The germline gives CDR1 SGHNT, CDR2 YENEEA. Trimming stripped 4 bases from V and 3 bases from J, with 10 bases between.